This TCR beta chain was identified in a study of blood T cell repertoires in COVID-19. Clinical history as reported by participants underpinned cohort assignment. J was trimmed by 2 bases and V by 4 bases; bases with no gene match: 7. CDR3 length: 16 amino acids. The germline gives CDR1 SGDLS, CDR2 YYNGEE. Under the authors' procedure: Reference gene primer amplification gave estimated nucleated cell counts. Measured with immunoSEQ multiplex PCR; TCRdb has only the in-frame clones, and not every one. The V and J calls and the clone size are those of that table, but D and trimming were determined from the DNA. Of fewer than 200,000 clones listed, about 83% were seen once; the top ten hold about 3.5%.

The genes are TRBV9 and TRBJ2-3; 10 bases match TRBD2. What was sequenced was PBMCs or T cells enriched from blood (not recorded which). The TCR was taken from a woman in her fifties or sixties in a cohort exposed to, infected with or recovered from COVID-19 (not recorded which). CDR3: CASSPGLAELTDTQYF. Written as DNA, the CDR3 is TGTGCCAGCAGCCCTGGACTAGCGGAACTCACAGATACGCAGTATTTT.